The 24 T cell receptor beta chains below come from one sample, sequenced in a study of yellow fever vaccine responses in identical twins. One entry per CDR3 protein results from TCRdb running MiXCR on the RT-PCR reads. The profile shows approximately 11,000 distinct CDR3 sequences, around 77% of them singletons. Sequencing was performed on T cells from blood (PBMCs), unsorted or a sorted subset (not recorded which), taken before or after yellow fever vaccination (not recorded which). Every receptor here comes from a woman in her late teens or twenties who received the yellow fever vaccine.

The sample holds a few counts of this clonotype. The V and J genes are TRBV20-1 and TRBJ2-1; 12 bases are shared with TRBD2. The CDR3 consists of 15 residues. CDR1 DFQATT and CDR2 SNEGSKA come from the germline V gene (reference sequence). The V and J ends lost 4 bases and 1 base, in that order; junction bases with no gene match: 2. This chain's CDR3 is CSATSGRESYNEQFF. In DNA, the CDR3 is TGCAGTGCTACTAGCGGGAGGGAGTCCTACAATGAGCAGTTCTTC.

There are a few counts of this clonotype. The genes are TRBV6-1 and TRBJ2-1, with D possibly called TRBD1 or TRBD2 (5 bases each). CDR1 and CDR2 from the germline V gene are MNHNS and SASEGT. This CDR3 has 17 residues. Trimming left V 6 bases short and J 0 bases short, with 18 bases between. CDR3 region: CASSPRWAGSSYNEQFF. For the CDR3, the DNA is TGTGCCAGCAGCCCACGGTGGGCAGGGAGCTCCTACAATGAGCAGTTCTTC.

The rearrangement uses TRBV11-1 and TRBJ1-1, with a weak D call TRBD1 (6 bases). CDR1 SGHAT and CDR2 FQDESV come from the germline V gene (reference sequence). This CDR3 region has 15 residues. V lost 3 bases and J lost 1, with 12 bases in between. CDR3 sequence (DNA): TGTGCCAGCAGCTTCTGGGAGGGGGGGAACACTGAAGCTTTCTTT. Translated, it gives CASSFWEGGNTEAFF.

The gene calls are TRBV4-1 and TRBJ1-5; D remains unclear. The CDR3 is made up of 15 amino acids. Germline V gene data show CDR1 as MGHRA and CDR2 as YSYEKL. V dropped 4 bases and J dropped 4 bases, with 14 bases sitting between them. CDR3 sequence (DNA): TGCGCCAGCAGCCGCATCTCGGATCTTAATCAGCCCCAGCATTTT. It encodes CASSRISDLNQPQHF.

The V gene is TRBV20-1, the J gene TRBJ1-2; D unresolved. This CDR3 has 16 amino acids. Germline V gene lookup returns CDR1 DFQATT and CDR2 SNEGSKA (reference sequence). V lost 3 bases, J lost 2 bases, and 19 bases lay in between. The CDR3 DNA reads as TGCAGTGCTAGCCGGCAGGACCCCTCCCCGAACTATGGCTACACCTTC. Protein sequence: CSASRQDPSPNYGYTF.

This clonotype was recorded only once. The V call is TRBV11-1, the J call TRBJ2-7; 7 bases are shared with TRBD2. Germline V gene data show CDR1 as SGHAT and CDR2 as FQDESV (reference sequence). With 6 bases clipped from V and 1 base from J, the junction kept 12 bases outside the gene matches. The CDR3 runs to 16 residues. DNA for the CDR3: TGTGCCAGCAGGCCCCCGGGGGGACTTAATTCCTACGAGCAGTACTTC. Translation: CASRPPGGLNSYEQYF.

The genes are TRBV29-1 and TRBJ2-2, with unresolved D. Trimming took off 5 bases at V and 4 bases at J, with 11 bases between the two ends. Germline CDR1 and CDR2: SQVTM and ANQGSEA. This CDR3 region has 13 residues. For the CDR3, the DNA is TGCAGCGTTCAGGCCCCGGGCACCGGGGAGCTGTTTTTT. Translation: CSVQAPGTGELFF.

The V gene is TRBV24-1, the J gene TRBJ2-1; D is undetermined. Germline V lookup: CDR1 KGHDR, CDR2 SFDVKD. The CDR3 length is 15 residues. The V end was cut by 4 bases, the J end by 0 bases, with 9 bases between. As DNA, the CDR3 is TGTGCCACCAGTGACCGGGCAAGCTCCTACAATGAGCAGTTCTTC. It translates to CATSDRASSYNEQFF.

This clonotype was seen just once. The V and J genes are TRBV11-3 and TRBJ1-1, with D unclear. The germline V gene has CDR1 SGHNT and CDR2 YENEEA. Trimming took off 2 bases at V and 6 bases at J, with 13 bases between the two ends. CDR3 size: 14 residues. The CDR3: CASSLISIEAEAFF. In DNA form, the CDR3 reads TGTGCCAGCAGCTTAATATCCATCGAGGCTGAAGCTTTCTTT.

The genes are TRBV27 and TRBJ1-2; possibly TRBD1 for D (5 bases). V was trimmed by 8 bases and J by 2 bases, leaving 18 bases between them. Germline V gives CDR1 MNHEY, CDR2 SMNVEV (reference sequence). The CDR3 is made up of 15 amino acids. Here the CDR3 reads CASGIYGGENYGYTF. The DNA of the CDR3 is TGTGCCAGCGGGATATACGGGGGAGAGAACTATGGCTACACCTTC.

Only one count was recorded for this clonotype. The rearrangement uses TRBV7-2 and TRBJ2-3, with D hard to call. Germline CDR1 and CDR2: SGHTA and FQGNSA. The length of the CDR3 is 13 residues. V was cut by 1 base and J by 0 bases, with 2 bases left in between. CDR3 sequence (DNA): TGTGCCAGCAGCTTAGTTAGCACAGATACGCAGTATTTT. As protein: CASSLVSTDTQYF.

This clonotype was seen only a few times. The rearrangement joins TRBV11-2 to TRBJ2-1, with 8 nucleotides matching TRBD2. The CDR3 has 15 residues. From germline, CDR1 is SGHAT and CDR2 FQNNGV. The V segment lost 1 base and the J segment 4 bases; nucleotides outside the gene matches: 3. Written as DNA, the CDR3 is TGTGCCAGCAGCTTAGGGGTAGCGGGATACAATGAGCAGTTCTTC. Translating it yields CASSLGVAGYNEQFF. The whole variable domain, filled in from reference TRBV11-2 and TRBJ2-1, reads EAGVAQSPRYKIIEKRQSVAFWCNPISGHATLYWYQQILGQGPKLLIQFQNNGVVDDSQLPKDRFSAERLKGVDSTLKIQPAKLEDSAVYLCASSLGVAGYNEQFFGPGTRLTVL.

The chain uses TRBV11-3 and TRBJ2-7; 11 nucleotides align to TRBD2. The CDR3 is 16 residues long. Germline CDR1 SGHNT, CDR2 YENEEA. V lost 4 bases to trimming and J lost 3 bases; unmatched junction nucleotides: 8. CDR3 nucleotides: TGTGCCAGCAGCTCGCCTATAGCGGGAGGGAACTACGAGCAGTACTTC. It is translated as CASSSPIAGGNYEQYF. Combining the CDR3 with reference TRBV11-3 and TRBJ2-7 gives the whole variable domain EAGVVQSPRYKIIEKKQPVAFWCNPISGHNTLYWYLQNLGQGPELLIRYENEEAVDDSQLPKDRFSAERLKGVDSTLKIQPAELGDSAVYLCASSSPIAGGNYEQYFGPGTRLTVT.

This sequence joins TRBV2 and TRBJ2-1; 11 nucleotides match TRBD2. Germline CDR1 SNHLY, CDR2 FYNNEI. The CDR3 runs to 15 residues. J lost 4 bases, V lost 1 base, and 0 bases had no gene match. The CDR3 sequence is CASSEGLAGYNEQFF. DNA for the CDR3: TGTGCCAGCAGTGAAGGACTAGCGGGGTACAATGAGCAGTTCTTC.

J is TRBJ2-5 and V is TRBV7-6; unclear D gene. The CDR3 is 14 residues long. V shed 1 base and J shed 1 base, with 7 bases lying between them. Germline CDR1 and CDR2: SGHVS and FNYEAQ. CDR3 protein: CASSLDWAQETQYF. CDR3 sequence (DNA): TGTGCCAGCAGCTTAGACTGGGCCCAAGAGACCCAGTACTTC. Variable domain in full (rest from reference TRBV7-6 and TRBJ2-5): GAGVSQSPRYKVTKRGQDVALRCDPISGHVSLYWYRQALGQGPEFLTYFNYEAQQDKSGLPNDRFSAERPEGSISTLTIQRTEQRDSAMYRCASSLDWAQETQYFGPGTRLLVL.

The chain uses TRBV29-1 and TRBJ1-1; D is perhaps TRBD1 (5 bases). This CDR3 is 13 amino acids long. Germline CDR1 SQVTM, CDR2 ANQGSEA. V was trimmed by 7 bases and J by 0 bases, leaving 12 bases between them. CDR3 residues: CSARDLMNTEAFF. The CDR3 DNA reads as TGCAGCGCCAGGGACCTGATGAACACTGAAGCTTTCTTT.

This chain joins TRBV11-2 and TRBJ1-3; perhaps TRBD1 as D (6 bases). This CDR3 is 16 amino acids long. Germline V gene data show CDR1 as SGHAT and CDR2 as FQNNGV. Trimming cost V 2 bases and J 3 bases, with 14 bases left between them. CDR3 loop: CASSLLLGARGNTIYF. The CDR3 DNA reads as TGTGCCAGCAGCTTACTCCTGGGGGCGCGTGGAAACACCATATATTTT.

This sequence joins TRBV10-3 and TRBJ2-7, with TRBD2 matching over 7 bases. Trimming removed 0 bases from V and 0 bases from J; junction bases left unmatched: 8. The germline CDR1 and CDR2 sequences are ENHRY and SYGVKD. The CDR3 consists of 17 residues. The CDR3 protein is CAISESKVLAASYEQYF. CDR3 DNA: TGTGCCATCAGTGAGTCGAAGGTCCTAGCGGCCTCCTACGAGCAGTACTTC.

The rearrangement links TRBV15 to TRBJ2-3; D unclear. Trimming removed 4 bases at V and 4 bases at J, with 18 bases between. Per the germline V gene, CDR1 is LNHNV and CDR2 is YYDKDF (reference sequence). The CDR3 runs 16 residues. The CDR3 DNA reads TGTGCCACCAGCATAGGACCCTTTCCGAACCCAGATACGCAGTATTTT. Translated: CATSIGPFPNPDTQYF.

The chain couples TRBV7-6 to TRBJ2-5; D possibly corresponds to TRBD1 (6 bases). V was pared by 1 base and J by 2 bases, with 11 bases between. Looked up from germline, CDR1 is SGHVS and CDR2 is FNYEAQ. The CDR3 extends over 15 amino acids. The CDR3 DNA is TGTGCCAGCAGCTTAGTAGCTAGGGGGCAAGAGACCCAGTACTTC. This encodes CASSLVARGQETQYF.

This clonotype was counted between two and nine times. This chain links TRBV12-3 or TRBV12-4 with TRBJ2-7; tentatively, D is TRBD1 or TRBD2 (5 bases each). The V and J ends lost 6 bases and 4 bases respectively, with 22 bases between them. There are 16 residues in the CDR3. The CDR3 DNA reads TGTGCCAGCAGCCCCGCCGGGACCCTCAAGACATACGAGCAGTACTTC. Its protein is CASSPAGTLKTYEQYF.

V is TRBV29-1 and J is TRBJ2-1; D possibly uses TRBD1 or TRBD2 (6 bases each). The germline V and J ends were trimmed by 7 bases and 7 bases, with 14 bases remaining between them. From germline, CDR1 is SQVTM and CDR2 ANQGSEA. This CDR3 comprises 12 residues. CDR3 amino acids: CSARGGSNEQFF. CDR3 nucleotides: TGCAGCGCCAGGGGAGGTAGTAATGAGCAGTTCTTC.

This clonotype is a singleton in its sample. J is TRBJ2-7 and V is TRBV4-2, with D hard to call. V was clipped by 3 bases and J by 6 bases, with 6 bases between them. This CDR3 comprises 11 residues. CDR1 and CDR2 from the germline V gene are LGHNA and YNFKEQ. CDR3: CASSQGREQYV. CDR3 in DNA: TGTGCCAGCAGCCAGGGTCGCGAGCAGTACGTC.

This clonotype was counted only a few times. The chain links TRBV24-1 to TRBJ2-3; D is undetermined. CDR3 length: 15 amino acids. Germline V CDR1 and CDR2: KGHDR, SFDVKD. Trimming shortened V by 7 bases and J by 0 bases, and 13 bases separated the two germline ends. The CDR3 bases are TGTGCCACCAGGGCTTCGGTCGCTAGCACAGATACGCAGTATTTT. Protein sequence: CATRASVASTDTQYF.